This record concerns one TCR beta chain sequence. Its antigen is undetermined. Using a CD8+CD4-CCR7+CD45RA+ phenotype, naive CD8 T cells were sorted. TCRdb fed the PCR reads into MiXCR, producing one record per CDR3 protein. The sample has a few hundred thousand distinct CDR3 sequences; under 30% are singletons. This sample was taken from a study of molecular identifiers for immune sequencing clone quantification. Overall study results and limits: Effector cells kept over 99% of their molecules in clones above 20 RNA copies, while naive cells kept under 1% there. Jurkat TCR RNA spiked in from one cell reportedly remained identifiable amid about 1 million naive cells.

The V gene lost 1 base and the J gene lost 7 bases, with 11 bases spanning the gap. The CDR3 loop spans 14 amino acids. Germline lookup yields CDR1 LGHDT and CDR2 YNNKEL (reference sequence). The V and J genes are TRBV3-1 and TRBJ2-1, with D hard to call. This TCR came from a human donor in good health. Some libraries in this study had Jurkat cell RNA spiked in. Sequencing was performed on naive CD8+ T cells from blood, with Jurkat cell RNA spiked in. Indicated subset: FACS-sorted CD8+CD4-CCR7+CD45RA+ naive T cells. In nucleotides, the CDR3 is TGTGCCAGCAGCCAAGGAACCTTGAGGAATGAGCAGTTCTTC. This codes for CASSQGTLRNEQFF.